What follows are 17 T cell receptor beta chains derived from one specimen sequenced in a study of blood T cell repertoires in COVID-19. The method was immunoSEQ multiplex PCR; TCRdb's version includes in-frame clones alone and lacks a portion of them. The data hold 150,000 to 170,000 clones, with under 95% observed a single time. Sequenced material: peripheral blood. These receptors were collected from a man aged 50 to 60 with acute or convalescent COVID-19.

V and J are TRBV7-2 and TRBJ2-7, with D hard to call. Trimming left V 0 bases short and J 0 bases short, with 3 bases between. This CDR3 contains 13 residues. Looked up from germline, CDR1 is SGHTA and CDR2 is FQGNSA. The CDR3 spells CASSLAHSYEQYF. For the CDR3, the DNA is TGTGCCAGCAGCTTAGCCCACTCCTACGAGCAGTACTTC.

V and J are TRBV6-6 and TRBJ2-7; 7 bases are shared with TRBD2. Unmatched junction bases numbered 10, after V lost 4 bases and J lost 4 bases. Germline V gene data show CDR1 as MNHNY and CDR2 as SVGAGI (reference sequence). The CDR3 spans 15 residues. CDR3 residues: CASSSPGGGMYEQYV. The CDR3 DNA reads TGTGCCAGCAGTTCCCCCGGCGGGGGAATGTACGAGCAGTACGTC.

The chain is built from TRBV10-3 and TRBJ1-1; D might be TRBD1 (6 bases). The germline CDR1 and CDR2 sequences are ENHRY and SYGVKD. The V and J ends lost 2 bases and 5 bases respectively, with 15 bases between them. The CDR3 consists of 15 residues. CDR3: CAISERQGLGTEAFF. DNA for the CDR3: TGTGCCATCAGTGAGCGTCAGGGGCTGGGGACTGAAGCTTTCTTT.

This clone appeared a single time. CDR3 in amino acids: CASSLGQRGPPSTDTQYF. The CDR3 nucleotides read TGTGCCAGCAGCTTAGGCCAGCGGGGGCCCCCTTCCACAGATACGCAGTATTTT. The rearrangement uses TRBV7-8 and TRBJ2-3; 8 nucleotides match TRBD2. This CDR3 comprises 18 residues. V gave up 1 base and J gave up 2 bases; unmatched junction bases: 11. Germline-derived CDR1 and CDR2 are SGHVS and FQNEAQ.

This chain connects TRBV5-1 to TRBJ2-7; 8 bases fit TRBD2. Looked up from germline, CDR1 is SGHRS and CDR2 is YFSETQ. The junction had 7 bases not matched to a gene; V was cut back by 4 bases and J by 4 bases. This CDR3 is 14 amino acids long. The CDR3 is CASSPASGFYEQYV. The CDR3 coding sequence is TGCGCCAGCAGCCCAGCTAGCGGGTTTTACGAGCAGTACGTC.

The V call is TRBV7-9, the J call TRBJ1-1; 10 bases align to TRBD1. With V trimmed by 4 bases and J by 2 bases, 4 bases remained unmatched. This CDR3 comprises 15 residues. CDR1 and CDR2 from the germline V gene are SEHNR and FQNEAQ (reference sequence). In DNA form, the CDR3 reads TGTGCCAGCAGCTGGGACAGGGGACCTAACACTGAAGCTTTCTTT. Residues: CASSWDRGPNTEAFF.

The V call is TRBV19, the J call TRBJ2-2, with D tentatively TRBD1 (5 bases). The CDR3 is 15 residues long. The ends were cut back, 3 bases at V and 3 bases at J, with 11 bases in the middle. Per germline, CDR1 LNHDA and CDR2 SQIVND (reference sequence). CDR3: CASSIRDFYTGELFF. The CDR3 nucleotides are TGTGCCAGTAGTATCAGGGATTTTTACACCGGGGAGCTGTTTTTT.

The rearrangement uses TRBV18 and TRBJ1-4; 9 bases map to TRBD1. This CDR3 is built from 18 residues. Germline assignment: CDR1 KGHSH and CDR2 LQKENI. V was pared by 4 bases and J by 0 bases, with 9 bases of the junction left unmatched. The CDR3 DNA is TGTGCCAGCTCACGCCTACCGGGACAGGGTACAACTAATGAAAAACTGTTTTTT. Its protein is CASSRLPGQGTTNEKLFF. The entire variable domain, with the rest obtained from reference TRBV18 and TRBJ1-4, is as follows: NAGVMQNPRHLVRRRGQEARLRCSPMKGHSHVYWYRQLPEEGLKFMVYLQKENIIDESGMPKERFSAEFPKEGPSILRIQQVVRGDSAAYFCASSRLPGQGTTNEKLFFGSGTQLSVL.

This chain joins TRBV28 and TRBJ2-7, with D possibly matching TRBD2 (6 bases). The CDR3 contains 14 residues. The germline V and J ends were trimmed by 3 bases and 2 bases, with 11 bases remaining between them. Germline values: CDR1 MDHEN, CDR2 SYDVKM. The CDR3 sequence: CASSLFGRTYEQYF. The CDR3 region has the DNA TGTGCCAGCAGTTTGTTCGGGAGAACCTACGAGCAGTACTTC.

In DNA form, the CDR3 reads TGTGCCAGCAGCTTAGGGGCAACCCAAGAGACCCAGTACTTC. It is translated as CASSLGATQETQYF. The rearrangement joins TRBV7-6 to TRBJ2-5; D not certain. The V and J ends lost 1 base and 1 base respectively, with 7 bases between them. CDR3 length: 14 amino acids. The germline CDR1 and CDR2 sequences are SGHVS and FNYEAQ.

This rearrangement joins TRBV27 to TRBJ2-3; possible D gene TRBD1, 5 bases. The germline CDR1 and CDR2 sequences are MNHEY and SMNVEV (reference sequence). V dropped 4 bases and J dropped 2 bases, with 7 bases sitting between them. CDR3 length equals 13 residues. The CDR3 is CASSSTVTDTQYF. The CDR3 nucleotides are TGTGCCAGCAGTTCGACAGTCACAGATACGCAGTATTTT.

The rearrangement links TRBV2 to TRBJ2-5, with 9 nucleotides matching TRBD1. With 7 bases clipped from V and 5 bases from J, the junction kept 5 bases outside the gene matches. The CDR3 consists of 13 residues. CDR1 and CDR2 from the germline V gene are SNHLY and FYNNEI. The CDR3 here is CASNTGGRETQYF. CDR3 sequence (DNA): TGTGCCAGCAATACAGGGGGCCGGGAGACCCAGTACTTC.

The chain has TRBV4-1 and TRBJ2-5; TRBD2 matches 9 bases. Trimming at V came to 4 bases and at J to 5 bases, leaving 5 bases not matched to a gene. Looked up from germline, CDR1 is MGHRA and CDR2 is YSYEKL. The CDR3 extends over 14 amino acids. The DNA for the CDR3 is TGCGCCAGCAGCCGCCTAGCGGGGTTGGAGACCCAGTACTTC. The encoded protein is CASSRLAGLETQYF.

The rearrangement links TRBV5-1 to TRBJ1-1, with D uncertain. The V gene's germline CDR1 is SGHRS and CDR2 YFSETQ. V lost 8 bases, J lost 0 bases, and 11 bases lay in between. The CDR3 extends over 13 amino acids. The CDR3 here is CARGGGMNTEAFF. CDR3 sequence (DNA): TGCGCCAGGGGTGGCGGAATGAACACTGAAGCTTTCTTT.

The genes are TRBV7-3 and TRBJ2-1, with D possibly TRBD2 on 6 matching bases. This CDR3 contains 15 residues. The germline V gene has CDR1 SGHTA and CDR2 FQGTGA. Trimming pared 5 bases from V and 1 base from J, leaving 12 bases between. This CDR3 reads CASSPGRGSYNEQFF. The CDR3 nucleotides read TGTGCCAGCAGCCCTGGCCGGGGGTCCTACAATGAGCAGTTCTTC.

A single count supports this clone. CDR3 in DNA: TGTGCCAGCAGCTTAGGGCTCACTGAAGCTTTCTTT. Protein product: CASSLGLTEAFF. The chain uses TRBV7-9 and TRBJ1-1; D gene unclear. With 1 base removed from V and 4 bases from J, the gap between germline ends came to 4 bases. This CDR3 has 12 amino acids. In germline, CDR1 is SEHNR, CDR2 FQNEAQ (reference sequence). Looking up the rest from reference TRBV7-9 and TRBJ1-1 gives the full variable domain: DTGVSQNPRHKITKRGQNVTFRCDPISEHNRLYWYRQTLGQGPEFLTYFQNEAQLEKSRLLSDRFSAERPKGSFSTLEIQRTEQGDSAMYLCASSLGLTEAFFGQGTRLTVV.

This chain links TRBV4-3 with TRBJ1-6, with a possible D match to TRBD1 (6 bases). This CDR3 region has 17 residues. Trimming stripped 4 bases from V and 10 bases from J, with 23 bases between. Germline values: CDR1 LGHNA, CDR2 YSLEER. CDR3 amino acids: CASSPSWTVLEESPLHF. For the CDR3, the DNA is TGCGCCAGCAGCCCTTCATGGACAGTGCTGGAAGAGTCACCCCTCCACTTT.